Included here is one TCR beta chain sequence, with context. No antigen is known for it. Data came from immunoSEQ multiplex PCR; TCRdb stores just in-frame clones and leaves some out. This table has roughly 120,000 clones, approximately 85% appearing once. The data stem from a study of T cell responses to AZD1222 COVID-19 vaccine. CDR1 and CDR2 (germline): SGHVS, FQNEAQ. The V end was cut by 5 bases, the J end by 5 bases, with 10 bases between. The CDR3 is made up of 13 amino acids. Study observations and caveats: AZD1222 recipients seropositive at baseline numbered only six. All repertoire sampling was performed exclusively after the peak T cell response. Two AZD1222 administrations were followed by greater Spike-specific TCR breadth and depth. Of spike-specific TCRs, nearly half reportedly target regions left unmutated in variants.

The receptor was derived from an adult in good health. The rearrangement joins TRBV7-8 to TRBJ2-1; a possible D gene is TRBD2 (5 bases). The input for sequencing was peripheral blood, taken on day 0 of AZD1222 vaccination. CDR3 in amino acids: CASSGRTDNEQFF. In DNA, the CDR3 is TGTGCCAGCAGCGGACGGACTGACAATGAGCAGTTCTTC.